This TCR beta chain originates from a study of T cells in localized non-small cell lung cancer. Study findings and constraints: The appearance of a median approximately 57 of the top 100 tumor clones was seen in adjacent lung.

V was cut by 6 bases and J by 10 bases, with 4 bases left in between. Germline V gene lookup returns CDR1 MDHEN and CDR2 SYDVKM. This CDR3 has 9 amino acids. Using immunoSEQ multiplex PCR, the repertoire was profiled, and TCRdb retains in-frame clones only, with some absent. Seen here are 25,000 to 35,000 clones, 91% observed once, and the top ten hold about 28%. A word on this clone: Its specificity is not known.

The TCR comes from a female donor over 55 with stage I lung adenocarcinoma. The rearrangement links TRBV28 to TRBJ1-5; D gene uncertain. This specimen was peripheral blood, taken before any cancer treatment. The CDR3 DNA reads TGTGCCAGCAGCCCCCCCCAGCATTTT. Translating it yields CASSPPQHF.